The clone carrying this TCR beta chain is labeled as medium-sized. The sample is drawn from a study of liver allograft versus peripheral blood T cells. Overall study: Comparisons were made between T cell receptor repertoires found in transplanted livers and those circulating in recipients' peripheral blood.

TCRdb recomputed calls from the reads with MiXCR, one row per CDR3 protein. The sample includes approximately 10,000 distinct CDR3 sequences, roughly 20% of them seen just once. Germline CDR1 is KGHSH and CDR2 is LQKENI. The CDR3 covers 14 residues. Trimming removed 3 bases from V and 3 bases from J; junction bases left unmatched: 5. The chain is built from TRBV18 and TRBJ2-7; 7 nucleotides match TRBD1. The sequence was collected from a human patient who had a liver transplant. Some T cells may be supplied by the graft donor. The CDR3 DNA reads as TGTGCCAGCTCACCGGGACAGACCAACTACGAGCAGTACTTC. It yields the protein CASSPGQTNYEQYF.